One sample yielded the 2 T cell receptor beta chains listed below, sequenced in a study of blood T cell repertoires in COVID-19 (TCRdb year 2020). The method behind the library was the immunoSEQ multiplex PCR assay. This is the immuneACCESS table as TCRdb keeps it, with only in-frame sequences that have V and J called. A part of the clones is gone; compared with another copy, unresolved V genes explain less than half, and the rest is unexplained. This sample comprises more than 200,000 clones, 75% to 85% of them detected only once. The top ten constitute 6% to 7.5% of the sample. Sequenced: PBMCs or T cells enriched from blood (not recorded which). The receptors shown here come from a woman in her thirties or forties with acute COVID-19.

Remarks on this clone: Distinct nucleotide sequences in the sample also encode this CDR3. J is TRBJ1-1 and V is TRBV5-1, with 9 bases lining up with TRBD1. Germline V gives CDR1 SGHRS, CDR2 YFSETQ. The CDR3 contains 14 residues. V lost 3 bases and J lost 2; bases outside the gene matches: 2. CDR3 amino acids: CASSSTGGNTEAFF. The CDR3 DNA is TGCGCCAGCAGCTCGACAGGGGGAAACACTGAAGCTTTCTTT.

This chain uses TRBV24-1 with TRBJ2-3; 7 bases are a match to TRBD1. V was clipped by 3 bases and J by 2 bases; unmatched bases: 4. Germline V gives CDR1 KGHDR, CDR2 SFDVKD. CDR3 length: 15 residues. The CDR3 coding sequence is TGTGCCACCAGTGATCCGCAGGGGGACACAGATACGCAGTATTTT. Amino acids: CATSDPQGDTDTQYF.